Listed here are 32 T cell receptor beta chains from one sample, sequenced in a study of T-cell reconstitution after alpha-beta-depleted transplantation in children (dated by TCRdb to between 2015 and 2016). The method behind the library was PCR. The instrument given in TCRdb is Illumina HiSeq 2500. TCR libraries were prepared with molecular barcoding, using unique molecular identifiers to normalize TCRbeta repertoire quantification. TCRdb trimmed public reads at Q25 via fastp, called clones via MiXCR and kept in-frame beta chains. CDR3 protein duplicates are merged, each entry listing the most common genes and DNA. Across this sample there are roughly 160,000 distinct CDR3 sequences, with approximately 12% seen only once. The top ten constitute roughly an eighth of the sample. Interpreted using the paper, the treatment or condition label stands for: allogeneic hematopoietic cell transplantation with graft depleted of TCRalphabeta T cells and CD19 B cells.

This sample comprised PBMCs, obtained before TCRalphabeta/CD19-depleted stem cell transplant. The receptors stem from a boy between 2 and 10 years old with acute myeloid leukemia, due to receive a stem cell transplant.

The table lists this clonotype with many counts. The chain carries TRBV20-1 and TRBJ2-1, with no clear D. Trimming shortened V by 2 bases and J by 7 bases, and 15 bases separated the two germline ends. The CDR3 length is 14 residues. Germline CDR1 is DFQATT and CDR2 is SNEGSKA (reference sequence). CDR3 amino acids: CSARHSWSSNEQFF. The CDR3, as DNA: TGCAGTGCTAGACATAGCTGGAGCAGTAATGAGCAGTTCTTC.

In its sample, this clonotype was seen many times. The chain uses TRBV5-1 and TRBJ1-1; D is undetermined. The germline V gene has CDR1 SGHRS and CDR2 YFSETQ. The CDR3 is 13 residues long. Trimming removed 0 bases from V and 8 bases from J, with 11 bases in between. DNA of the CDR3: TGCGCCAGCAGCTTGGCCCCCTCTCCCGAAGCTTTCTTT. This gives the protein CASSLAPSPEAFF.

The chain is built from TRBV12-3 or TRBV12-4 and TRBJ2-1; TRBD2 matches 16 bases. This CDR3 contains 17 residues. Unmatched junction bases numbered 9, after V lost 4 bases and J lost 9 bases. The CDR3 DNA sequence: TGTGCCAGCAGTTGGCTGGGGACTAGCGGGGGGGCCAGTGAGCAGTTCTTC. This gives the protein CASSWLGTSGGASEQFF.

The table lists this clonotype with many counts. The rearrangement joins TRBV5-1 to TRBJ1-5; D remains ambiguous. The CDR3 runs to 15 residues. V lost 0 bases and J 0 bases, leaving 7 bases between the germline ends. Germline lookup yields CDR1 SGHRS and CDR2 YFSETQ. The CDR3 DNA sequence: TGCGCCAGCAGCTTGGGAACGAATAGCAATCAGCCCCAGCATTTT. This translates into CASSLGTNSNQPQHF.

This clonotype has a count of ten or more. This sequence joins TRBV5-1 and TRBJ1-2; D remains ambiguous. Germline CDR1 reads SGHRS; CDR2 reads YFSETQ. Trimming took off 4 bases at V and 3 bases at J, with 13 bases between the two ends. The CDR3 has 14 residues. The CDR3 loop is CASSPIQGDYGYTF. The CDR3 DNA is TGCGCCAGCAGCCCCATACAAGGAGACTATGGCTACACCTTC.

Notes on this clonotype: Possible read error: a much larger clone is one base away. V is TRBV5-1 and J is TRBJ2-1; 10 nucleotides line up with TRBD2. Germline CDR1 and CDR2: SGHRS and YFSETQ. The ends lost 4 bases at V and 3 bases at J; junction bases unmatched: 7. This CDR3 contains 16 residues. In DNA, the CDR3 is TGCGCCAGCAGCCCGCGGGGGACTAGCGTCTACAATGAGCAGTTCTTC. It encodes CASSPRGTSVYNEQFF. Variable domain in full (rest from reference TRBV5-1 and TRBJ2-1): KAGVTQTPRYLIKTRGQQVTLSCSPISGHRSVSWYQQTPGQGLQFLFEYFSETQRNKGNFPGRFSGRQFSNSRSEMNVSTLELGDSALYLCASSPRGTSVYNEQFFGPGTRLTVL.

This clonotype was counted many times. V gene TRBV7-2 combines with J gene TRBJ2-5, with 14 bases aligning to TRBD2. The CDR3 has 15 amino acids. With 5 bases clipped from V and 5 bases from J, the junction kept 4 bases outside the gene matches. Germline CDR1 SGHTA, CDR2 FQGNSA. CDR3 protein: CASSGRTSGGETQYF. DNA of the CDR3: TGTGCCAGCAGCGGAAGGACTAGCGGGGGGGAGACCCAGTACTTC.

This clonotype was counted at least ten times. The chain couples TRBV19 to TRBJ2-3; a weak D match, TRBD2 (6 bases). Germline V lookup: CDR1 LNHDA, CDR2 SQIVND (reference sequence). V dropped 4 bases and J dropped 2 bases, with 16 bases sitting between them. CDR3 size: 16 residues. The CDR3 loop reads CASSNRPEGHTDTQYF. The CDR3 DNA reads TGTGCCAGTAGTAATCGACCGGAGGGGCACACAGATACGCAGTATTTT.

This clonotype was observed many times. The J gene is TRBJ2-5, the V gene TRBV5-1; D is perhaps TRBD2 (6 bases). Trimming took off 7 bases at V and 3 bases at J, with 10 bases between the two ends. There are 12 residues in the CDR3. Germline V lookup: CDR1 SGHRS, CDR2 YFSETQ. The CDR3 DNA reads TGCGCCAGCTCTCCTAGCGAAGAGACCCAGTACTTC. Translated: CASSPSEETQYF.

This clonotype was counted ten times or more. This sequence joins TRBV11-2 and TRBJ2-3, with D uncertain. This CDR3 comprises 15 residues. Trimming shortened V by 1 base and J by 5 bases, and 13 bases separated the two germline ends. CDR1 is SGHAT and CDR2 is FQNNGV in the germline V gene. The CDR3 DNA is TGTGCCAGCAGCTTAGCCTTTCCTATGGTAGATACGCAGTATTTT. Its protein is CASSLAFPMVDTQYF. The full variable domain, completed using reference TRBV11-2 and TRBJ2-3, is EAGVAQSPRYKIIEKRQSVAFWCNPISGHATLYWYQQILGQGPKLLIQFQNNGVVDDSQLPKDRFSAERLKGVDSTLKIQPAKLEDSAVYLCASSLAFPMVDTQYFGPGTRLTVL.

This clonotype was counted many times. The rearrangement uses TRBV20-1 and TRBJ2-1; perhaps TRBD2 as D (5 bases). The length of the CDR3 is 12 residues. The germline V and J ends were trimmed by 8 bases and 4 bases, with 12 bases remaining between them. In germline, CDR1 is DFQATT, CDR2 SNEGSKA (reference sequence). The CDR3 protein is CSFSSEYNEQFF. The CDR3 coding sequence is TGCAGTTTCAGTAGCGAGTACAATGAGCAGTTCTTC.

This clonotype was observed at least ten times. The chain recombines TRBV3-1 with TRBJ2-1; TRBD2 matches at 12 bases. The J segment lost 1 base and the V segment lost 4 bases, leaving 8 bases of the junction unmatched. CDR3 length equals 18 residues. Germline assignment: CDR1 LGHDT and CDR2 YNNKEL (reference sequence). The CDR3 region is CASSPFLAGGRSYNEQFF. In DNA form, the CDR3 reads TGTGCCAGCAGCCCCTTCCTAGCGGGGGGGAGGTCCTACAATGAGCAGTTCTTC.

This clonotype was observed many times. The rearrangement links TRBV20-1 to TRBJ2-1; the match to TRBD2 covers 10 bases. Trimming removed 6 bases from V and 8 bases from J; junction bases left unmatched: 10. The CDR3 covers 14 residues. Germline CDR1 reads DFQATT; CDR2 reads SNEGSKA (reference sequence). The DNA of the CDR3 is TGCAGTGCCAAAGTAGCGGGAGGAAGAGATGAGCAGTTCTTC. Translation gives CSAKVAGGRDEQFF.

The chain uses TRBV4-1 and TRBJ2-7; D not certain. This CDR3 has 14 residues. Germline V gene sequence: CDR1 MGHRA, CDR2 YSYEKL. Trimming left V 0 bases short and J 2 bases short, with 8 bases between. CDR3 in DNA: TGCGCCAGCAGCCAAGAGGACCTAGCCTACGAGCAGTACTTC. This codes for CASSQEDLAYEQYF.

This clonotype was counted at least ten times. The chain has TRBV5-1 and TRBJ1-4; D may be TRBD1 (5 bases). Trimming pared 0 bases from V and 7 bases from J, leaving 13 bases between. The CDR3 sequence is 15 residues long. Germline V lookup: CDR1 SGHRS, CDR2 YFSETQ. CDR3 DNA: TGCGCCAGCAGCTTGGGTGAAGGGGCGGGTGAAAAACTGTTTTTT. It is translated as CASSLGEGAGEKLFF. The full variable domain, its missing parts supplied by reference TRBV5-1 and TRBJ1-4, is KAGVTQTPRYLIKTRGQQVTLSCSPISGHRSVSWYQQTPGQGLQFLFEYFSETQRNKGNFPGRFSGRQFSNSRSEMNVSTLELGDSALYLCASSLGEGAGEKLFFGSGTQLSVL.

This clonotype was seen at least ten times. This sequence joins TRBV6-1 and TRBJ1-5, with TRBD1 as a possible D gene (6 bases). Germline V CDR1 and CDR2: MNHNS, SASEGT. V gave up 6 bases and J gave up 5 bases, with 14 bases separating them. This CDR3 region has 14 residues. The CDR3: CASRPTGRDQPQHF. The CDR3 bases are TGTGCCAGCAGACCTACAGGGCGTGATCAGCCCCAGCATTTT.

A word on this clonotype: A much larger clonotype is one base distant, so this may be a read error. The chain joins TRBV20-1 to TRBJ2-1; D possibly corresponds to TRBD2 (5 bases). The germline gives CDR1 DFQATT, CDR2 SNEGSKA (reference sequence). The CDR3 is 15 residues long. The CDR3 coding sequence is TGCAGTTCTACTTCGCCGGGGATTCCATACAATGAGCAGCTCTTC. Its translation is CSSTSPGIPYNEQLF.

This chain joins TRBV3-1 and TRBJ2-1; 14 bases agree with TRBD2. This CDR3 contains 15 residues. J was trimmed by 9 bases and V by 11 bases; bases with no gene match: 12. Germline-derived CDR1 and CDR2 are LGHDT and YNNKEL (reference sequence). The CDR3 DNA reads TGTGCCTGCTGCAAGGGACTAGCGGGAGCTTTTGAGCAGTTCTTC. This encodes CACCKGLAGAFEQFF.

This clonotype showed up many times. The V and J genes are TRBV3-1 and TRBJ1-5, with D maybe TRBD1 (5 bases). Trimming removed 4 bases from V and 2 bases from J, with 6 bases in between. Germline V gene lookup returns CDR1 LGHDT and CDR2 YNNKEL (reference sequence). The CDR3 runs to 13 residues. CDR3 residues: CASSRGGNQPQHF. Here the CDR3 DNA reads TGTGCCAGCAGCCGAGGGGGCAATCAGCCCCAGCATTTT.

This clonotype was recorded at least ten times. V usage is TRBV20-1 and J usage is TRBJ2-3; a weak D match, TRBD2 (6 bases). In germline, CDR1 is DFQATT, CDR2 SNEGSKA (reference sequence). The CDR3 totals 17 residues. Between the trimmed V and J ends, which lost 0 bases and 0 bases, there was a span of 16 bases. The CDR3, as DNA: TGCAGTGCTAGAGAGAGTATTCTAGCGACAAGCACAGATACGCAGTATTTT. Its protein is CSARESILATSTDTQYF.

This clonotype showed up many times. This chain's CDR3 is CASSLVSGWYNEQFF. The CDR3 bases are TGTGCCAGCAGCTTAGTCTCTGGGTGGTACAATGAGCAGTTCTTC. V gene TRBV7-3 combines with J gene TRBJ2-1, with no clear D. CDR1 and CDR2 (germline): SGHTA, FQGTGA. The CDR3 totals 15 residues. V lost 2 bases to trimming and J lost 4 bases, with 12 bases between them.

This clonotype was observed at least ten times. The chain joins TRBV4-1 to TRBJ1-3; no reliable D call. Trimming pared 1 base from V and 9 bases from J, leaving 4 bases between. Germline V gene data show CDR1 as MGHRA and CDR2 as YSYEKL. The CDR3 covers 11 residues. Here the CDR3 DNA reads TGCGCCAGCAGCCAAGCGGGCACCATATATTTT. Translating it yields CASSQAGTIYF.

In this sample, this clonotype turned up many times. The chain couples TRBV5-6 to TRBJ1-1; no clear D. The CDR3 has 14 residues. The V gene's germline CDR1 is SGHDT and CDR2 YYEEEE. V lost 5 bases and J 4 bases, leaving 15 bases between the germline ends. The chain's CDR3 is CASSHGGWGTEAFF. CDR3 bases: TGTGCCAGCAGTCATGGAGGGTGGGGCACTGAAGCTTTCTTT. Filled out from reference TRBV5-6 and TRBJ1-1, the complete variable domain reads DAGVTQSPTHLIKTRGQQVTLRCSPKSGHDTVSWYQQALGQGPQFIFQYYEEEERQRGNFPDRFSGHQFPNYSSELNVNALLLGDSALYLCASSHGGWGTEAFFGQGTRLTVV.

This clonotype was counted at least ten times. V is TRBV2 and J is TRBJ2-1; D is possibly TRBD1 (6 bases). The germline gives CDR1 SNHLY, CDR2 FYNNEI. The CDR3 covers 14 residues. V lost 6 bases and J lost 9, with 18 bases in between. CDR3 sequence: CASRQTGLDSEQFF. The CDR3 nucleotides read TGTGCCAGCAGGCAGACAGGCCTCGATTCTGAGCAGTTCTTC.

At least ten counts were recorded for this clonotype. The chain couples TRBV7-2 to TRBJ2-1, with TRBD1 matching 8 bases. Germline lookup yields CDR1 SGHTA and CDR2 FQGNSA. The CDR3 is 16 residues long. Unmatched junction bases numbered 10, after V lost 9 bases and J lost 0 bases. The CDR3 reads CASSDRGPLSYNEQFF. For the CDR3, the DNA is TGTGCCAGTAGCGACAGGGGCCCCCTCTCCTACAATGAGCAGTTCTTC.

This clonotype has a count of ten or more. V is TRBV20-1 and J is TRBJ1-6, with no clear D. The CDR3 length is 13 residues. The V and J ends lost 0 bases and 10 bases respectively, with 10 bases between them. Germline CDR1 is DFQATT and CDR2 is SNEGSKA (reference sequence). CDR3 nucleotide sequence: TGCAGTGCTAGAGACACTCCCGAGTCACCCCTCCACTTT. Its protein is CSARDTPESPLHF.

CDR3 amino acids: CASSLGRKIYEQYF. The CDR3 coding sequence is TGTGCCAGCTCACTGGGCCGGAAAATCTACGAGCAGTACTTC. The chain has TRBV18 and TRBJ2-7; D is undetermined. The germline V and J ends were trimmed by 4 bases and 3 bases, with 13 bases remaining between them. The CDR3 sequence is 14 residues long. Germline V gene data show CDR1 as KGHSH and CDR2 as LQKENI.

In its sample, this clonotype was seen many times. This sequence joins TRBV7-3 and TRBJ2-3; D not resolved. Germline V gene data show CDR1 as SGHTA and CDR2 as FQGTGA. This CDR3 spans 14 amino acids. Trimming removed 0 bases from V and 4 bases from J, with 8 bases in between. The CDR3 loop is CASSLTNDADTQYF. The DNA for the CDR3 is TGTGCCAGCAGCTTAACGAATGACGCAGATACGCAGTATTTT.

This clonotype was counted many times. The rearrangement uses TRBV20-1 and TRBJ2-2; the D call may be TRBD1 or TRBD2 (5 bases each). V lost 6 bases and J lost 5, with 13 bases in between. Per the germline V gene, CDR1 is DFQATT and CDR2 is SNEGSKA (reference sequence). There are 13 residues in the CDR3. CDR3 nucleotide sequence: TGCAGTGCCTCCTCCGGGACGACCGGGGAGCTGTTTTTT. Translation: CSASSGTTGELFF.

This clonotype was counted at least ten times. The chain is built from TRBV4-1 and TRBJ2-5; 8 positions match TRBD1. V lost 0 bases, J lost 4 bases, and 7 bases stayed unmatched. From germline, CDR1 is MGHRA and CDR2 YSYEKL. The CDR3 has 16 amino acids. CDR3 loop: CASSQDGQGARETQYF. The CDR3 bases are TGCGCCAGCAGCCAAGACGGGCAGGGGGCTCGAGAGACCCAGTACTTC.

This clonotype has ten or more counts. The rearrangement links TRBV27 to TRBJ2-7; D is unresolved. The germline V gene encodes CDR1 MNHEY and CDR2 SMNVEV (reference sequence). Trimming took off 4 bases at V and 3 bases at J, with 10 bases between the two ends. The CDR3 totals 13 residues. CDR3 DNA sequence: TGTGCCAGCAGTTACGCAGCTAGCTACGAGCAGTACTTC. It yields the protein CASSYAASYEQYF.

This clonotype was detected only a few times. This chain joins TRBV29-1 and TRBJ1-2; D unresolved. Germline CDR1 reads SQVTM; CDR2 reads ANQGSEA. The V gene lost 3 bases and the J gene lost 8 bases, with 16 bases spanning the gap. The CDR3 runs 13 residues. The chain's CDR3 is CSVEYGVGNGYTF. The CDR3 DNA is TGCAGCGTTGAGTATGGGGTTGGTAACGGCTACACCTTC. Combining the CDR3 with reference TRBV29-1 and TRBJ1-2 gives the whole variable domain SAVISQKPSRDICQRGTSLTIQCQVDSQVTMMFWYRQQPGQSLTLIATANQGSEATYESGFVIDKFPISRPNLTFSTLTVSNMSPEDSSIYLCSVEYGVGNGYTFGSGTRLTVV.